One and the same sample provided the 21 T cell receptor beta chains below, sequenced in a study of tissue T cells after allogeneic stem cell transplantation (dated 2022 in TCRdb). The time point label corresponds to: mouse harvest day 7 after allogeneic transplant. Mouse grafts combined 10^7 T-cell-depleted bone marrow cells with 10^6 splenic CD5+ T cells, given via tail vein injection. The method was the immunoSEQ multiplex PCR assay. TCRdb limited this immuneACCESS table to in-frame rearrangements with V and J called. A share of clones is missing; checked studies link under half to unresolved V genes, and the rest is unexplained. This sample lists almost 9,500 clones; about 50% were detected once. Approximately 7.1% of the sample lies in the top ten. The specimen was gut tissue. These receptors originate from a female BALB/c mouse given C57BL/6 T cells with graft-versus-host disease after an allogeneic hematopoietic cell transplant.

Of note for this clone: The gene symbols are mouse symbols. The read ends 1 residue early relative to the CDR3; the germline J gene fills the gap. V usage is TRBV12-2 and J usage is TRBJ2-1; 13 nucleotides line up with TRBD2. The V gene end was trimmed by 4 bases and the J gene end by 7 bases; junction bases not matched to a gene: 3. This CDR3 spans 14 amino acids. Germline loops: CDR1 SGHLS, CDR2 HYDKME. CDR3 DNA (partial): TGTGCCAGCTCCCCGGGACTGGGGGGGGCTGAGCAGTTC. Encoded protein: CASSPGLGGAEQF. The full CDR3 is CASSPGLGGAEQFF.

In regard to this clone: Gene names and germline match the mouse. The read is 1 residue too short to cover the CDR3 end, so that end is filled in from the germline J gene. V usage is TRBV13-2 and J usage is TRBJ2-7, with D perhaps matching TRBD1 (5 bases). The germline CDR1 and CDR2 sequences are NNHNN and SYGAGS (reference sequence). The CDR3 has 11 residues. V was shortened by 2 bases and J by 5 bases, with 5 bases between the two germline ends. The chain's CDR3 is CASGDRDEQYF. Incomplete CDR3 DNA: TGTGCCAGCGGTGACAGGGATGAACAGTAC.

Worth noting for this clone: These gene names are mouse names. The CDR3 end is not reached by the read, which stops 1 residue before it; the germline J gene fills it in. The rearrangement links TRBV31 to TRBJ1-2; D unresolved. V lost 0 bases and J lost 3, with 2 bases in between. Germline CDR1 GKSSPN, CDR2 SITVG. The CDR3 consists of 11 residues. Incomplete CDR3 DNA: TGTGCCTGGAGTCTAGACTCCGACTACACC. Its translation: CAWSLDSDYT. The whole CDR3 is CAWSLDSDYTF.

As to this clone: Each gene name is a mouse one. The read ends 1 residue before the CDR3 terminus; that terminus is restored from the germline J gene. The chain links TRBV17 to TRBJ2-7; perhaps TRBD1 as D (5 bases). Germline lookup yields CDR1 MNHDT and CDR2 YYDKIL. The germline V and J ends were trimmed by 1 base and 1 base, with 8 bases remaining between them. The CDR3 has 14 amino acids. The CDR3 DNA, read in part, is TGTGCTAGCAGTAGAGGGACACAGTCCTATGAACAGTAC. The encoded protein is CASSRGTQSYEQY. From start to end, the CDR3 is CASSRGTQSYEQYF.

On this clone: The gene symbols are mouse symbols. The observed sequence ends 1 residue before the CDR3 terminus, with the missing tail filled in from the germline J gene. This sample includes further DNA sequences coding for the same CDR3. The V call is TRBV26, the J call TRBJ1-1, with 8 positions matching TRBD1. V was pared by 5 bases and J by 3 bases, with 2 bases of the junction left unmatched. Germline CDR1 reads KGHPV; CDR2 reads FQNQEV (reference sequence). The CDR3 is 13 residues long. The part of the CDR3 DNA that was read is TGTGCCAGCAGTTTACAGGGGGACACAGAAGTCTTC. It yields the protein CASSLQGDTEVF. The full CDR3 protein reads CASSLQGDTEVFF.

Regarding this clone: The gene symbols are mouse symbols. The sequenced fragment ends 1 residue before the CDR3 boundary, so the rest is inferred from the germline J gene. This chain joins TRBV15 and TRBJ2-3; 10 bases map to TRBD2. The CDR3 length is 15 residues. V lost 2 bases to trimming and J lost 4 bases; unmatched junction nucleotides: 3. The germline V gene encodes CDR1 SGHND and CDR2 FRSKSL. The DNA read from the CDR3 is TGTGCCAGCAGTTTACAACTGGGGGGGACAGAAACGCTGTAT. Amino acid sequence: CASSLQLGGTETLY. The whole CDR3 protein reads CASSLQLGGTETLYF.

As concerns this clone: Genes and germline come from the mouse. The observed sequence ends 1 residue before the CDR3 terminus, with the missing tail filled in from the germline J gene. The chain combines TRBV3 with TRBJ2-5, with D hard to call. Trimming removed 1 base at V and 0 bases at J, with 5 bases between. Germline V gene lookup returns CDR1 SNHLY and CDR2 FYNGKV (reference sequence). The CDR3 consists of 14 residues. The CDR3 protein is CASSLVRNQDTQYF. CDR3 bases read: TGTGCCAGCAGCTTAGTCCGAAACCAAGACACCCAGTAC.

In regard to this clone: Mouse germline and gene names are used. Read sequence stops 1 residue before the CDR3 end, and the germline J gene provides the missing end. The V gene is TRBV26, the J gene TRBJ2-7; D unresolved. Trimming took 3 bases from V and 4 from J, leaving 7 bases between them. CDR3 length: 12 residues. The germline gives CDR1 KGHPV, CDR2 FQNQEV (reference sequence). CDR3 amino acids: CASSLNSYEQYF. The CDR3 bases that were read are TGTGCCAGCAGTCTCAACAGTTATGAACAGTAC.

Points on this clone: Germline and genes here are mouse. The CDR3 extends 1 residue past the end of the read, so its final part is completed from the germline J gene. The V and J genes are TRBV12-1 and TRBJ1-6; the D is unclear. TRBJ1-6 qualifies as an ORF whose function is uncertain. There are 13 residues in the CDR3. V was cut by 0 bases and J by 3 bases, with 2 bases left in between. The germline gives CDR1 SGHSN, CDR2 HYEKVE. Incomplete CDR3 DNA: TGTGCCAGCTCTCTCGACTATAATTCGCCCCTCTAC. Its protein product is CASSLDYNSPLY. The entire CDR3 is CASSLDYNSPLYF.

In the case of this clone: Gene names refer to mouse genes. The sequenced fragment ends 1 residue before the CDR3 boundary, so the rest is inferred from the germline J gene. The chain couples TRBV5 to TRBJ1-5; D not resolved. CDR1 and CDR2 from the germline V gene are LGHNA and YNLKQL (reference sequence). The CDR3 spans 14 residues. The V gene lost 1 base and the J gene lost 0 bases, with 4 bases spanning the gap. The DNA read from the CDR3 is TGTGCCAGCAGCCAAGCGGTTAACAACCAGGCTCCGCTT. This translates into CASSQAVNNQAPL. The entire CDR3 reads CASSQAVNNQAPLF.

Note on this clone: Gene names follow the mouse nomenclature. The observed sequence ends 1 residue before the CDR3 terminus, with the missing tail filled in from the germline J gene. This chain connects TRBV15 to TRBJ1-1, with TRBD1 matching 7 bases. Germline CDR1 is SGHND and CDR2 is FRSKSL. The CDR3 has 14 amino acids. V was clipped by 0 bases and J by 4 bases; unmatched bases: 2. CDR3 sequence: CASSLARGFTEVFF. CDR3 DNA (partial): TGTGCCAGCAGTTTAGCCAGGGGGTTCACAGAAGTCTTC.

Details on this clone: Gene names follow the mouse nomenclature. The CDR3 goes on 1 residue after the read ends, and that part is filled in from the germline J gene. V is TRBV3 and J is TRBJ1-3, with D unclear. Germline CDR1 reads SNHLY; CDR2 reads FYNGKV (reference sequence). The ends were cut back, 1 base at V and 0 bases at J, with 4 bases in the middle. The CDR3 totals 14 residues. The CDR3: CASSLVSSGNTLYF. The DNA read from the CDR3 is TGTGCCAGCAGCTTAGTCTCTTCTGGAAATACGCTCTAT.

About this clone itself: Gene labels here are mouse ones. The read ends 1 residue shy of where the CDR3 ends; the end is completed using the germline J gene. The chain employs TRBV16 and TRBJ2-3; 7 bases align to TRBD1. Germline V gene data show CDR1 as SGHSA and CDR2 as FRNQAP. This CDR3 has 15 amino acids. V gave up 5 bases and J gave up 1 base; unmatched junction bases: 6. CDR3 in amino acids: CASSLDRAGAETLYF. CDR3 DNA, as far as it was read: TGTGCAAGCAGCCTCGACAGGGCTGGTGCAGAAACGCTGTAT.

Details on this clone: Gene names and germline match the mouse. The read is 1 residue too short to cover the CDR3 end, so that end is filled in from the germline J gene. This chain links TRBV5 with TRBJ2-4; a weak D match, TRBD2 (6 bases). V was pared by 0 bases and J by 5 bases, with 12 bases between. Germline lookup yields CDR1 LGHNA and CDR2 YNLKQL (reference sequence). This CDR3 has 15 amino acids. The CDR3 spells CASSQDGGRANTLYF. The sequenced part of the CDR3 DNA is TGTGCCAGCAGCCAAGACGGGGGGAGGGCAAACACCTTGTAC.

Comment on this clone: Mouse germline and gene names are used. The read ends 1 residue before the CDR3 terminus; that terminus is restored from the germline J gene. V gene TRBV13-1 combines with J gene TRBJ2-2, with 7 bases lining up with TRBD1. Germline V gene lookup returns CDR1 NSHNY and CDR2 SYGAGN. Trimming removed 3 bases from V and 2 bases from J; junction bases left unmatched: 1. The CDR3 has 14 residues. CDR3 in amino acids: CASSGGQNTGQLYF. CDR3 DNA (partial): TGTGCCAGCAGTGGGGGACAGAACACCGGGCAGCTCTAC.

This clone was seen a handful of times. Gene names follow the mouse nomenclature. The read terminates 1 residue ahead of where the CDR3 ends, so the germline J gene completes it. The chain carries TRBV26 and TRBJ1-3, with a tentative D call TRBD1 (5 bases). V lost 6 bases and J lost 0, with 9 bases in between. CDR1 and CDR2 from the germline V gene are KGHPV and FQNQEV (reference sequence). CDR3 length: 14 amino acids. The CDR3 bases that were read are TGTGCCAGCAGCCGGGACCATTCTGGAAATACGCTCTAT. This gives the protein CASSRDHSGNTLY. The full CDR3 sequence reads CASSRDHSGNTLYF.

As to this clone: Gene names refer to mouse genes. The missing CDR3 end, 1 residue past where the read stops, is filled in from the germline J gene. The chain joins TRBV14 to TRBJ1-4, with 11 nucleotides matching TRBD1. V shed 3 bases and J 7 bases; nucleotides not matched to a gene: 2. This CDR3 has 14 amino acids. CDR1 and CDR2 (germline): SGHDT, FRDEAV. The sequenced CDR3 bases are TGTGCCAGCAGTTGGGACAGGGGGGTCGAAAGATTATTT. Encoded protein: CASSWDRGVERLF. The full CDR3 sequence reads CASSWDRGVERLFF.

In regard to this clone: Here the gene names and germline are mouse. The CDR3 extends 1 residue past the end of the read, so its final part is completed from the germline J gene. The rearrangement uses TRBV16 and TRBJ2-4; D not resolved. This CDR3 contains 13 residues. Germline V CDR1 and CDR2: SGHSA, FRNQAP. With 0 bases removed from V and 5 bases from J, the gap between germline ends came to 6 bases. CDR3 DNA, as far as it was read: TGTGCAAGCAGCTTAGATGAGGGAAACACCTTGTAC. Its protein product is CASSLDEGNTLY. Given in full, the CDR3 is CASSLDEGNTLYF. Using reference TRBV16 and TRBJ2-4 for the parts outside the CDR3, the full variable domain is NAGVIQTPRHKVTGKGQEATLWCEPISGHSAVFWYRQTIVQGLEFLTYFRNQAPIDDSGMPKERFSAQMPNQSHSTLKIQSTQPQDSAVYLCASSLDEGNTLYFGAGTRLSVL.

This clone was observed a single time. Gene names follow the mouse nomenclature. The sequenced fragment ends 1 residue before the CDR3 boundary, so the rest is inferred from the germline J gene. The chain is built from TRBV13-3 and TRBJ2-1, with TRBD1 matching 7 bases. Trimming took 5 bases from V and 0 from J; bases not matched to a gene: 2. The germline CDR1 and CDR2 sequences are NNHDY and SYVADS. The CDR3 is 14 residues long. Partial CDR3 DNA: TGTGCCAGCAGGGACAGGAATAACTATGCTGAGCAGTTC. Translating it yields CASRDRNNYAEQF. The CDR3 reads in full as CASRDRNNYAEQFF.

Concerning this clone: The genes and germline here are from mouse. The read comes to an end 1 residue before the CDR3 does, leaving the germline J gene to fill in the end. V usage is TRBV21 and J usage is TRBJ2-5; TRBD2 agrees at 10 bases. TRBV21 is assigned to the ORF class and has an uncertain function. This CDR3 contains 17 residues. Trimming took 0 bases from V and 0 from J; bases not matched to a gene: 3. The covered CDR3 bases are TGTGCTAGCAGTCAATCGCTGGGGGGGCCAAACCAAGACACCCAGTAC. It is translated as CASSQSLGGPNQDTQY. The full CDR3 protein reads CASSQSLGGPNQDTQYF.

With respect to this clone: Each gene name is a mouse one. Coverage ceases 1 residue before the CDR3 finishes, and the germline J gene fills in the end. The genes are TRBV13-2 and TRBJ2-7; 11 nucleotides line up with TRBD2. Germline assignment: CDR1 NNHNN and CDR2 SYGAGS (reference sequence). With 3 bases clipped from V and 4 bases from J, the junction kept 6 bases outside the gene matches. CDR3 length equals 15 residues. The sequenced part of the CDR3 DNA is TGTGCCAGCGGTGGGCGGACTGGGGGGCTATATGAACAGTAC. It encodes CASGGRTGGLYEQY. The whole CDR3 region reads CASGGRTGGLYEQYF.